One and the same sample provided the 9 T cell receptor beta chains below, sequenced in a study of CD8 T cells in Susac syndrome. The authors reverse transcribed roughly 0.5 to 1 ug RNA with random hexamers. TCRdb reanalysed the immunoSEQ multiplex PCR reads using MiXCR and keeps one entry per CDR3 protein. The sample lists about 210,000 distinct CDR3 sequences, around 95% occurring once. The sample comprised CD4+ T cells from PBMCs. The receptors come from a human donor in good health.

This rearrangement joins TRBV29-1 to TRBJ1-5, with 8 bases fitting TRBD1. The V and J ends lost 6 bases and 4 bases, in that order; junction bases with no gene match: 8. Germline CDR1 and CDR2: SQVTM and ANQGSEA. This CDR3 contains 14 residues. Written as DNA, the CDR3 is TGCAGCGTAGGGACAGGAACGGGGAATCAGCCCCAGCATTTT. It is translated as CSVGTGTGNQPQHF. The full variable domain, rest sourced from reference TRBV29-1 and TRBJ1-5, is SAVISQKPSRDICQRGTSLTIQCQVDSQVTMMFWYRQQPGQSLTLIATANQGSEATYESGFVIDKFPISRPNLTFSTLTVSNMSPEDSSIYLCSVGTGTGNQPQHFGDGTRLSIL.

The chain carries TRBV6-5 and TRBJ1-2; unclear D gene. CDR1 is MNHEY, CDR2 SVGAGI, per germline. The CDR3 extends over 15 amino acids. V lost 0 bases to trimming and J lost 4 bases, with 12 bases between them. The CDR3 DNA is TGTGCCAGCAGTTACTCATGGCAGGAAATCTATGGCTACACCTTC. Translating it yields CASSYSWQEIYGYTF.

The V and J genes are TRBV9 and TRBJ2-3; TRBD1 aligns across 9 bases. CDR3 length equals 16 residues. Germline-derived CDR1 and CDR2 are SGDLS and YYNGEE. V was clipped by 5 bases and J by 5 bases; unmatched bases: 12. In nucleotides, the CDR3 is TGTGCCAGCAGGGACGAACCGGGACAGGGAGGAGATACGCAGTATTTT. Translated: CASRDEPGQGGDTQYF.

This clonotype has more than one count but fewer than ten. The gene calls are TRBV29-1 and TRBJ2-2; TRBD1 aligns across 7 bases. Germline CDR1 SQVTM, CDR2 ANQGSEA. The CDR3 sequence is 14 residues long. V shed 7 bases and J 0 bases; nucleotides not matched to a gene: 5. CDR3 in DNA: TGCAGCGCGCCGGGACAGCCGAACACCGGGGAGCTGTTTTTT. Its translation: CSAPGQPNTGELFF.

This clonotype was seen just once. J is TRBJ1-5 and V is TRBV20-1, with 9 bases fitting TRBD1. Per germline, CDR1 DFQATT and CDR2 SNEGSKA (reference sequence). The length of the CDR3 is 16 residues. V gave up 0 bases and J gave up 5 bases; unmatched junction bases: 8. In nucleotides, the CDR3 is TGCAGTGCTAGAGACCCCTTAAGGACAGGGGATCAGCCCCAGCATTTT. Protein product: CSARDPLRTGDQPQHF.

The chain combines TRBV29-1 with TRBJ2-1; 9 bases are shared with TRBD1. The germline gives CDR1 SQVTM, CDR2 ANQGSEA. V gave up 5 bases and J gave up 7 bases; unmatched junction bases: 9. CDR3 length equals 14 residues. CDR3 in amino acids: CSVYHGTGSNEQFF. The CDR3 DNA reads as TGCAGCGTTTACCACGGGACAGGGTCAAATGAGCAGTTCTTC.

V and J are TRBV9 and TRBJ2-3, with TRBD1 identical over 9 bases. Germline CDR1 reads SGDLS; CDR2 reads YYNGEE. J was trimmed by 6 bases and V by 4 bases; bases with no gene match: 6. This CDR3 region has 14 residues. The CDR3 nucleotides are TGTGCCAGCAGCATCCGGGACAGGGATGATACGCAGTATTTT. Protein product: CASSIRDRDDTQYF.

The genes are TRBV3-1 and TRBJ2-1, with D unresolved. Germline V gene lookup returns CDR1 LGHDT and CDR2 YNNKEL (reference sequence). V dropped 0 bases and J dropped 12 bases, with 12 bases sitting between them. The CDR3 sequence is 13 residues long. The CDR3 DNA sequence: TGTGCCAGCAGCCAAGACTCTGTTGCTGGGCAGTTCTTC. Translation gives CASSQDSVAGQFF.

This clonotype was observed a single time. V and J are TRBV24-1 and TRBJ2-7, with D tentatively TRBD1 (5 bases). The V end lost 3 bases, the J end lost 3 bases, and 8 bases lay between the germline ends. The CDR3 extends over 13 amino acids. In germline, CDR1 is KGHDR, CDR2 SFDVKD. The DNA of the CDR3 is TGTGCCACCAGTGATCACAGGAGCTACGAGCAGTACGTC. As protein: CATSDHRSYEQYV.